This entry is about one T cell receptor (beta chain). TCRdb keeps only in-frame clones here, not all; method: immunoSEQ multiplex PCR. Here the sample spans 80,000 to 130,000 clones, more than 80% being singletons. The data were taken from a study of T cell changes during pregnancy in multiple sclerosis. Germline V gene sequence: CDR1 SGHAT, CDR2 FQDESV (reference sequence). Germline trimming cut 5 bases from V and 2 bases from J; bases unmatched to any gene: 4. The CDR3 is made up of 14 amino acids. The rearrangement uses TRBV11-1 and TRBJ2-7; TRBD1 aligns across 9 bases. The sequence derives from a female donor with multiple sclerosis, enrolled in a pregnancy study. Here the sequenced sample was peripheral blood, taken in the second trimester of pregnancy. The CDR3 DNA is TGTGCCAGCAGCCGGAGACAGGGGGCCTACGAGCAGTACTTC. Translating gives CASSRRQGAYEQYF. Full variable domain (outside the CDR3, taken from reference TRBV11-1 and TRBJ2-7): EAEVAQSPRYKITEKSQAVAFWCDPISGHATLYWYRQILGQGPELLVQFQDESVVDDSQLPKDRFSAERLKGVDSTLKIQPAELGDSAMYLCASSRRQGAYEQYFGPGTRLTVT.